The 18 T cell receptor beta chains in this list originate from one sample, sequenced in a study of blood T cell repertoires in COVID-19. Profiled with immunoSEQ multiplex PCR; TCRdb holds only in-frame clones, not every one. The sample shows approximately 260,000 clones, roughly nine tenths of them seen only once. The specimen was peripheral blood. All receptors come from a woman aged 40 to 55 who had recovered from COVID-19.

V and J are TRBV2 and TRBJ1-1; D gene uncertain. Per germline, CDR1 SNHLY and CDR2 FYNNEI. Between the trimmed V and J ends, which lost 8 bases and 2 bases, there was a span of 9 bases. CDR3 length: 12 residues. The CDR3 sequence: CASLGDNTEAFF. CDR3 DNA: TGTGCCAGCTTGGGAGATAACACTGAAGCTTTCTTT. The full variable domain, completed using reference TRBV2 and TRBJ1-1, is EPEVTQTPSHQVTQMGQEVILRCVPISNHLYFYWYRQILGQKVEFLVSFYNNEISEKSEIFDDQFSVERPDGSNFTLKIRSTKLEDSAMYFCASLGDNTEAFFGQGTRLTVV.

The chain joins TRBV5-4 to TRBJ2-4; weak D call: TRBD1 (7 bases). Trimming pared 4 bases from V and 8 bases from J, leaving 19 bases between. The CDR3 contains 15 residues. Per germline, CDR1 SGHNT and CDR2 YYREEE (reference sequence). CDR3 nucleotide sequence: TGTGCCAGCAGCACAGGAGGGGGCGGTCTGGACATTCAGTACTTC. Protein: CASSTGGGGLDIQYF.

The chain links TRBV27 to TRBJ2-3; the match to TRBD1 covers 8 bases. J was trimmed by 4 bases and V by 5 bases; bases with no gene match: 14. CDR1 is MNHEY, CDR2 SMNVEV, per germline (reference sequence). The CDR3 length is 17 residues. The CDR3 region has the DNA TGTGCCAGCAGTCCTCCGACAGGGGCCTTTAACCCAGATACGCAGTATTTT. Translated, it gives CASSPPTGAFNPDTQYF.

V is TRBV19 and J is TRBJ2-1; no definite D call. Germline assignment: CDR1 LNHDA and CDR2 SQIVND (reference sequence). The germline V and J ends were trimmed by 3 bases and 5 bases, with 11 bases remaining between them. This CDR3 comprises 14 residues. CDR3 in amino acids: CASSILWANNEQFF. CDR3 DNA: TGTGCCAGTAGTATCCTGTGGGCGAACAATGAGCAGTTCTTC.

The chain couples TRBV7-2 to TRBJ2-5, with 12 nucleotides matching TRBD2. The germline CDR1 and CDR2 sequences are SGHTA and FQGNSA. This CDR3 spans 16 amino acids. V shed 5 bases, J shed 1 base, and the junction held 5 bases outside the gene matches. The DNA for the CDR3 is TGTGCCAGCAGCCAGGGACTAGCGGGCCCCCAAGAGACCCAGTACTTC. It yields the protein CASSQGLAGPQETQYF. The full variable domain, its missing parts supplied by reference TRBV7-2 and TRBJ2-5, is GAGVSQSPSNKVTEKGKDVELRCDPISGHTALYWYRQSLGQGLEFLIYFQGNSAPDKSGLPSDRFSAERTGGSVSTLTIQRTQQEDSAVYLCASSQGLAGPQETQYFGPGTRLLVL.

The chain has TRBV2 and TRBJ1-1; D gene unclear. The CDR3 runs 13 residues. V was clipped by 6 bases and J by 2 bases, with 10 bases between them. In germline, CDR1 is SNHLY, CDR2 FYNNEI. CDR3 region: CASRADINTEAFF. As DNA, the CDR3 is TGTGCCAGCAGGGCGGATATTAACACTGAAGCTTTCTTT.

The rearrangement uses TRBV19 and TRBJ1-3; maybe TRBD1 (5 bases). Germline-derived CDR1 and CDR2 are LNHDA and SQIVND (reference sequence). The CDR3 runs to 14 residues. The V end was cut by 5 bases, the J end by 1 base, with 9 bases between. Here the CDR3 reads CASSPGFSGNTIYF. The CDR3 DNA follows: TGTGCCAGTAGTCCAGGGTTTTCTGGAAACACCATATATTTT.

The gene calls are TRBV4-1 and TRBJ1-3; 8 bases line up with TRBD1. V lost 5 bases to trimming and J lost 5 bases; unmatched junction nucleotides: 8. This CDR3 spans 15 amino acids. Germline lookup yields CDR1 MGHRA and CDR2 YSYEKL. The CDR3 sequence is CASSSQGALRNTIYF. The CDR3 DNA reads TGCGCCAGCAGCTCCCAGGGGGCACTTAGAAACACCATATATTTT.

The chain combines TRBV6-5 with TRBJ1-5; 7 bases line up with TRBD1. Losses at the gene ends were 0 bases for V and 8 bases for J; bases not matched to a gene: 7. The length of the CDR3 is 15 residues. Per the germline V gene, CDR1 is MNHEY and CDR2 is SVGAGI. The CDR3 region is CASSYSGTVIEPQHF. CDR3 nucleotides: TGTGCCAGCAGTTACTCCGGGACAGTAATCGAGCCCCAGCATTTT.

CDR3 in DNA: TGTGCCAGCAACCTAAGGGGGACGGGGACCTACGAGCAGTACTTC. Amino acids: CASNLRGTGTYEQYF. The J gene is TRBJ2-7, the V gene TRBV6-5; TRBD1 might be the D (6 bases). The CDR3 totals 15 residues. Trimming took off 7 bases at V and 2 bases at J, with 18 bases between the two ends. The germline V gene has CDR1 MNHEY and CDR2 SVGAGI.

J is TRBJ2-1 and V is TRBV5-1; D remains ambiguous. CDR3 size: 15 residues. Germline CDR1 and CDR2: SGHRS and YFSETQ. Trimming removed 7 bases at V and 1 base at J, with 15 bases between. The CDR3 loop is CASRTQTSSYNEQFF. The CDR3 DNA is TGCGCCAGCCGCACGCAGACTTCTTCCTACAATGAGCAGTTCTTC.

This clone appeared a few times. The genes are TRBV7-2 and TRBJ2-7; possible D gene TRBD1, 5 bases. Germline V gives CDR1 SGHTA, CDR2 FQGNSA. Trimming shortened V by 1 base and J by 4 bases, and 8 bases separated the two germline ends. CDR3 size: 13 residues. CDR3 coding DNA: TGTGCCAGCAGCTTAGGGACAACTTACGAGCAGTACGTC. Translated: CASSLGTTYEQYV.

This clone has a single count. The CDR3 protein is CATSDPAAPSTDTQYF. CDR3 sequence (DNA): TGTGCCACCAGTGATCCAGCGGCCCCAAGCACAGATACGCAGTATTTT. The chain combines TRBV24-1 with TRBJ2-3, with D possibly TRBD2 on 5 matching bases. Trimming pared 3 bases from V and 0 bases from J, leaving 12 bases between. The CDR3 has 16 amino acids. Germline V gene data show CDR1 as KGHDR and CDR2 as SFDVKD.

The chain employs TRBV11-1 and TRBJ1-1, with D perhaps TRBD1 (5 bases). The CDR3 consists of 16 residues. Germline V gene data show CDR1 as SGHAT and CDR2 as FQDESV (reference sequence). Trimming removed 5 bases from V and 1 base from J, with 17 bases in between. CDR3 DNA sequence: TGTGCCAGCAGCCCCCCAGCGAGCAGGGCGAACACTGAAGCTTTCTTT. Translating it yields CASSPPASRANTEAFF. Based on the CDR3 plus reference TRBV11-1 and TRBJ1-1, the full variable domain is EAEVAQSPRYKITEKSQAVAFWCDPISGHATLYWYRQILGQGPELLVQFQDESVVDDSQLPKDRFSAERLKGVDSTLKIQPAELGDSAMYLCASSPPASRANTEAFFGQGTRLTVV.

V and J are TRBV2 and TRBJ1-4; 8 nucleotides agree with TRBD1. This CDR3 has 14 residues. Trimming removed 2 bases from V and 8 bases from J; junction bases left unmatched: 4. Germline CDR1 and CDR2: SNHLY and FYNNEI. CDR3 loop: CASSEQGAEEKLFF. Written as DNA, the CDR3 is TGTGCCAGCAGTGAACAGGGGGCTGAAGAAAAACTGTTTTTT.

This clone came up a few times. The chain couples TRBV7-9 to TRBJ2-3; a possible D gene is TRBD1 (5 bases). The CDR3 sequence is 14 residues long. Trimming shortened V by 3 bases and J by 2 bases, and 9 bases separated the two germline ends. CDR1 is SEHNR, CDR2 FQNEAQ, per germline (reference sequence). CDR3 sequence (DNA): TGTGCCAGCAGCTTTGGACAATACACAGATACGCAGTATTTT. Residues: CASSFGQYTDTQYF.

The CDR3 loop is CASSLNPSGEGETQYF. In DNA, the CDR3 is TGTGCCAGCAGCTTAAACCCCTCCGGGGAGGGAGAGACCCAGTACTTC. The rearrangement joins TRBV7-3 to TRBJ2-5, with 7 bases lining up with TRBD2. V lost 1 base, J lost 4 bases, and 9 bases stayed unmatched. The germline gives CDR1 SGHTA, CDR2 FQGTGA. The CDR3 spans 16 residues.

The gene calls are TRBV7-9 and TRBJ2-1; TRBD2 matches 8 bases. CDR1 is SEHNR, CDR2 FQNEAQ, per germline (reference sequence). The CDR3 covers 16 residues. Trimming cost V 5 bases and J 0 bases; bases outside gene matches: 6. The CDR3 coding sequence is TGTGCCAGCAGCCCCCGCGGGGGGACCTCCTACAATGAGCAGTTCTTC. It translates to CASSPRGGTSYNEQFF.